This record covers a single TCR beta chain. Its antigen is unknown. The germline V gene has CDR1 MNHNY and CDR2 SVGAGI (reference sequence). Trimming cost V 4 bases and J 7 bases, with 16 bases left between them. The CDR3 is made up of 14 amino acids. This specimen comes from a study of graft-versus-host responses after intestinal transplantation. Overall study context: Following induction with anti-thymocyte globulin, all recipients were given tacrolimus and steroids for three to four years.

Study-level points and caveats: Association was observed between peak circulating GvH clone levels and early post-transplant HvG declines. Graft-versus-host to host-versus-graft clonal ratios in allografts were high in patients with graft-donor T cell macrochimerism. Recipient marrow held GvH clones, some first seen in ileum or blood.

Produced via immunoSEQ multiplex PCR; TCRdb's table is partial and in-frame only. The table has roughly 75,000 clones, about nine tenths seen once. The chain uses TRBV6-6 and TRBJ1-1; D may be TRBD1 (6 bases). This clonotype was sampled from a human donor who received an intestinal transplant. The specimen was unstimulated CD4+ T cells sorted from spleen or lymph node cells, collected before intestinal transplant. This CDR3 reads CASSWRQAKIEAFF. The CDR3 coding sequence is TGTGCCAGCAGTTGGCGACAGGCAAAAATTGAAGCTTTCTTT.